This entry features one T cell receptor (beta chain) sequence. Its antigen is unknown. There are 11 residues in the CDR3. Germline loops: CDR1 DFQATT, CDR2 SNEGSKA (reference sequence). Trimming took 8 bases from V and 0 from J, leaving 8 bases between them. These data are taken from a study of T cell responses to AZD1222 COVID-19 vaccine. Notes on the study in general: Unmutated variant regions reportedly attract nearly half of all spike-specific TCRs. Spike-specific TCR breadth and depth grew following two AZD1222 doses.

Method: immunoSEQ multiplex PCR; TCRdb's copy keeps in-frame clones and lacks some. Counted here are around 150,000 clones, 85% to 95% occurring once; the ten biggest clones make up approximately 0.58%. The input for sequencing was peripheral blood, taken on day 0 of AZD1222 vaccination. The chain couples TRBV20-1 to TRBJ2-7, with unresolved D. This TCR was recovered from an adult in good health. The CDR3 is CSMGISYEQYF. The CDR3 DNA follows: TGCAGTATGGGGATCTCCTACGAGCAGTACTTC.